This T cell receptor (beta chain) was sequenced during a study of cytomegalovirus exposure and HLA in healthy donors. Study context: In a later analysis, the 110 or so validation repertoires were reported to have used the same platform as the approximately 700 first-cohort repertoires.

Repertoires were generated with immunoSEQ multiplex PCR, while TCRdb's copy carries only in-frame clones and drops some. This sample yields roughly 70,000 clones, of which roughly 90% are seen a single time; 3% to 4.5% belongs to the top ten. Findings of the study overall: For cytomegalovirus status, the classifier reportedly gave diagnoses with high specificity and sensitivity. The listing of 150 to 200 TCR beta chains classed them as cytomegalovirus-associated.

On this clone: Its target is unknown.

The germline CDR1 and CDR2 sequences are SGDLS and YYNGEE. This CDR3 contains 17 residues. V was pared by 4 bases and J by 7 bases, with 14 bases of the junction left unmatched. The specimen sequenced was PBMCs. This sequence was found in a woman aged 18-29 years in good health and CMV-seropositive. The chain is built from TRBV9 and TRBJ2-3, with 11 bases identical to TRBD2. CDR3 bases: TGTGCCAGCAGCCCAGACAAGACTAGCGGGGTTGCACATACGCAGTATTTT. This codes for CASSPDKTSGVAHTQYF.